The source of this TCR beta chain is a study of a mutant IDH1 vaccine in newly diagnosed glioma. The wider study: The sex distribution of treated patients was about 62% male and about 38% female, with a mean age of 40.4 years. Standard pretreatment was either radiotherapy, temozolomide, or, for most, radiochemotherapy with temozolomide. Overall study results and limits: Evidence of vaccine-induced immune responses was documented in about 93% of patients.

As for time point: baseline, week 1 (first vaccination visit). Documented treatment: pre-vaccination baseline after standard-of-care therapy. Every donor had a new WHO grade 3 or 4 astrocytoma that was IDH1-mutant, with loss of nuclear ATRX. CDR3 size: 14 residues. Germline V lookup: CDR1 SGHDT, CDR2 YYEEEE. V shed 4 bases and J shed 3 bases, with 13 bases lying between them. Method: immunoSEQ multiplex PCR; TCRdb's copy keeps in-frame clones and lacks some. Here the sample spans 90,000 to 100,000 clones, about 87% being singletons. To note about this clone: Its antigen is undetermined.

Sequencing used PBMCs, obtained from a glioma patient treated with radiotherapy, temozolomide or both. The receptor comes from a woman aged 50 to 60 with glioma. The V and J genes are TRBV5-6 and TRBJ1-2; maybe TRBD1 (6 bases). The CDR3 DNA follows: TGTGCCAGCAGCGTGCTACAGGGTCACTATGGCTACACCTTC. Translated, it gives CASSVLQGHYGYTF. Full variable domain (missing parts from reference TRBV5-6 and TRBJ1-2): DAGVTQSPTHLIKTRGQQVTLRCSPKSGHDTVSWYQQALGQGPQFIFQYYEEEERQRGNFPDRFSGHQFPNYSSELNVNALLLGDSALYLCASSVLQGHYGYTFGSGTRLTVV.